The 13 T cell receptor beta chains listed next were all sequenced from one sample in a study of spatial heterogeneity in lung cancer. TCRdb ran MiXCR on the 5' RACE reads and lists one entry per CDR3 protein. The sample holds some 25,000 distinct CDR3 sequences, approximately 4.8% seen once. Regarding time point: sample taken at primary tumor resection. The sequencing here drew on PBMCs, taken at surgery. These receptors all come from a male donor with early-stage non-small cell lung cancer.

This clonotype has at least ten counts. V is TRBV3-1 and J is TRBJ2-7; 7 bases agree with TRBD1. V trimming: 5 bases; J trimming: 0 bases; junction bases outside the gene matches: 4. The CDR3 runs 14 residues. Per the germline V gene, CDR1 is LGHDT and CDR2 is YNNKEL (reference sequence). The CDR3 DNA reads TGTGCCAGCAGCAGGGACAGAGGCTCCTACGAGCAGTACTTC. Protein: CASSRDRGSYEQYF.

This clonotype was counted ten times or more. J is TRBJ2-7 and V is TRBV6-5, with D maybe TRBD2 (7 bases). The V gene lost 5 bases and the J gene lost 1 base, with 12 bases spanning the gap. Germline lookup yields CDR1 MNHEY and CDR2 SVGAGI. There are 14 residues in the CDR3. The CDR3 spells CASSRGGGSYEQYF. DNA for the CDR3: TGTGCCAGCAGTAGGGGGGGAGGATCCTACGAGCAGTACTTC.

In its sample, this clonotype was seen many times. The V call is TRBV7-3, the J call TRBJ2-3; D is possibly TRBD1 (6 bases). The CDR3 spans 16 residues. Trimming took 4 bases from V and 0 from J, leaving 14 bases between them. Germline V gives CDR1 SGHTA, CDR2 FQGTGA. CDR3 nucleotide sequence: TGTGCCAGCAGCTCCGGGACACTGTCTAGCACAGATACGCAGTATTTT. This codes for CASSSGTLSSTDTQYF.

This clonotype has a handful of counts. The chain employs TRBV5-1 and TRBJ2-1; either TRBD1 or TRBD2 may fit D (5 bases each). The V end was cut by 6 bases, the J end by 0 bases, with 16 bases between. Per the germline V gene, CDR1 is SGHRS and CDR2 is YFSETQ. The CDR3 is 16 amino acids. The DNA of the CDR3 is TGCGCCAGCACCCGAGGTGGGACGGACTCCTACAATGAGCAGTTCTTC. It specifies CASTRGGTDSYNEQFF.

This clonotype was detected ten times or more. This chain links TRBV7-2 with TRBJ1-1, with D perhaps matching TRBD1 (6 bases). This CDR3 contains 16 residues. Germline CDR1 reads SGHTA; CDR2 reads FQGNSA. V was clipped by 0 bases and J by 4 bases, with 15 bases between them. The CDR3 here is CASSLAPGGGGTEAFF. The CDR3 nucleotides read TGTGCCAGCAGCTTAGCTCCTGGAGGGGGGGGCACTGAAGCTTTCTTT.

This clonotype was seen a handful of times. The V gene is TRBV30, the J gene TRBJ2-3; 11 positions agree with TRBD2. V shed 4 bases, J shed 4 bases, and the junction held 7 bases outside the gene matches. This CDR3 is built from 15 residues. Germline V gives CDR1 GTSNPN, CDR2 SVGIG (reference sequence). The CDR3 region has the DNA TGTGCCTGGAACGCGTTTAGCGGGAGGGCAGATACGCAGTATTTT. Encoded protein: CAWNAFSGRADTQYF. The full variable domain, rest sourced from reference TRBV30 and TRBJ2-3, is SQTIHQWPATLVQPVGSPLSLECTVEGTSNPNLYWYRQAAGRGLQLLFYSVGIGQISSEVPQNLSASRPQDRQFILSSKKLLLSDSGFYLCAWNAFSGRADTQYFGPGTRLTVL.

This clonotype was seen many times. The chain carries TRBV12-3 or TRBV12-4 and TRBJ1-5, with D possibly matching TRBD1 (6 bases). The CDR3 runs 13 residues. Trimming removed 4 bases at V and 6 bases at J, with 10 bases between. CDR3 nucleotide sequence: TGTGCCAGCAGTTCTACAGGGTTTCAGCCCCAGCATTTT. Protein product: CASSSTGFQPQHF.

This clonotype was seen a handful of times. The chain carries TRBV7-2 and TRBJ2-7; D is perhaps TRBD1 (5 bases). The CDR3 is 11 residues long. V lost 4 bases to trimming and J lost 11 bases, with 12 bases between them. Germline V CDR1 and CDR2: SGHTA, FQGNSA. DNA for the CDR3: TGTGCCAGCAGCTCGGCAGGGAAGAAGTACTTC. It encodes CASSSAGKKYF.

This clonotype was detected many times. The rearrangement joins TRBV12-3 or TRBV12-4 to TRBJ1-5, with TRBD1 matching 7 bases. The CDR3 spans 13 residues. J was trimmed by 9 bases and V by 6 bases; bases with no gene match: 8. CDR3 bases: TGTGCCAGCAGGACAGGGTACGAGGGGCCCCAGCATTTT. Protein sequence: CASRTGYEGPQHF.

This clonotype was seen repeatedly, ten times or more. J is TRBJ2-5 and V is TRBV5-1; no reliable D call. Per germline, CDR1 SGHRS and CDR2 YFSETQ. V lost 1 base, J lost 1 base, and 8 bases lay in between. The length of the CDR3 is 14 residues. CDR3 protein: CASSLLSSQETQYF. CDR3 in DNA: TGCGCCAGCAGCTTGCTGTCGAGCCAAGAGACCCAGTACTTC.

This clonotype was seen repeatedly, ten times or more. CDR3 nucleotides: TGTGCCAGCACTATAGCGGGCTCCACAGATACGCAGTATTTT. Its translation: CASTIAGSTDTQYF. The genes are TRBV12-3 or TRBV12-4 and TRBJ2-3; 7 bases are shared with TRBD2. The CDR3 sequence is 14 residues long. With 7 bases clipped from V and 2 bases from J, the junction kept 6 bases outside the gene matches.

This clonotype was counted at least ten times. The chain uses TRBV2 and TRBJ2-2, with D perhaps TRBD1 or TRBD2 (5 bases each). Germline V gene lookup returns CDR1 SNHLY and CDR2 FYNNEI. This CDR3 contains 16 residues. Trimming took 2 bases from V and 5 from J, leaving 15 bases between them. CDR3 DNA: TGTGCCAGCAGTGAACAGTGGGGACGGGGAACCGGGGAGCTGTTTTTT. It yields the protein CASSEQWGRGTGELFF.

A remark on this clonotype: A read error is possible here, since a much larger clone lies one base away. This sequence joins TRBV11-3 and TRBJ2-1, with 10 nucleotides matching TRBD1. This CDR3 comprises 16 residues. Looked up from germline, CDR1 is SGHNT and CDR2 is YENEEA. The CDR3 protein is CASSLRGQGSYNELFF. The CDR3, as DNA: TGTGCCAGCAGCTTACGGGGACAGGGGTCCTACAATGAGCTGTTCTTC.